This T cell receptor (beta chain) derives from a study of glioma-infiltrating T cells after dendritic cell vaccination. Findings and limits, study-wide: TCR clonality showed no direct relationship with survival. Patients with more pretreatment TILs had longer time to progression and survival.

The protocol was immunoSEQ multiplex PCR, while the TCRdb copy is restricted to in-frame clones and leaves out a portion. Of tens of thousands of clones listed, 75% to 85% are singletons. A word on this clone: Its cognate antigen is unknown.

Time point noted: after dendritic cell vaccination, including at tumor progression/relapse. Blood PBMC samples: pre-vaccination, two weeks post third vaccination, and at tumor progression. Germline V lookup: CDR1 LNHDA, CDR2 SQIVND (reference sequence). The J segment lost 6 bases and the V segment lost 4 bases, leaving 16 bases of the junction unmatched. The CDR3 length is 17 residues. The clonotype originates from a human donor with glioblastoma. This specimen consisted of blood, obtained after dendritic cell vaccination. The gene calls are TRBV19 and TRBJ1-2; the match to TRBD1 covers 8 bases. CDR3 nucleotide sequence: TGTGCCAGTAGTAGACGGACAGGGTCTTTTTCGGAGAATGGCTACACCTTC. It encodes CASSRRTGSFSENGYTF.